These T cell receptor beta chains were read from a single sample in a study of response to subunit inactivated influenza vaccine. TCRdb called the RT-PCR reads again in MiXCR, with one record for every CDR3 protein. This table holds hundreds of thousands of distinct CDR3 sequences, around 16% found once. The specimen was PBMCs from blood, collected about 12 days after vaccination. The source of these receptors is a man aged 50 to 59 who received an inactivated influenza vaccine. The CDR3 runs from the conserved cysteine through the conserved F or W. D genes are given only for firm matches. Clone size appears in some rows only: once, few, many, or a class for an expanded clone.

abundance	v_gene	j_gene	d_gene	CDR3aa	CDR3nt
.	TRBV12-3/TRBV12-4	TRBJ1-6	.	CASSLSGSSNSPLHF	TGTGCCAGCAGTTTGTCGGGGTCCTCTAATTCACCCCTCCACTTT
.	TRBV20-1	TRBJ2-5	.	CSARLGAETQYF	TGCAGTGCTAGATTAGGTGCCGAGACCCAGTACTTC
.	TRBV29-1	TRBJ1-5	.	CSVDTGSGQPQHF	TGCAGCGTTGATACAGGGTCTGGACAGCCCCAGCATTTT
few	TRBV5-1	TRBJ1-5	.	CASSWAGLSGQPQHF	TGCGCCAGCAGCTGGGCCGGCCTTTCAGGTCAGCCCCAGCATTTT
.	TRBV11-2	TRBJ2-5	.	CASSLLGSVGETQYF	TGTGCCAGCAGCTTATTAGGTAGCGTCGGAGAGACCCAGTACTTC
few	TRBV28	TRBJ2-5	TRBD1	CASRQGARQETQYF	TGTGCCAGCAGACAGGGGGCACGACAAGAGACCCAGTACTTC
few	TRBV28	TRBJ1-2	.	CASSLAGVSYGYTF	TGTGCCAGCAGTTTAGCAGGGGTGAGCTATGGCTACACCTTC
.	TRBV7-8	TRBJ2-1	.	CASSLGSGGREQFF	TGTGCCAGCAGCTTAGGCAGCGGAGGACGTGAGCAGTTCTTC
few	TRBV20-1	TRBJ2-2	TRBD2	CSAPGLAATGELFF	TGCAGTGCTCCGGGACTAGCGGCCACCGGGGAGCTGTTTTTT
few	TRBV6-5	TRBJ2-7	TRBD2	CASSYSLGGGTYEQYF	TGTGCCAGCAGTTACTCTTTGGGCGGGGGGACCTACGAGCAGTACTTC
.	TRBV12-3/TRBV12-4	TRBJ1-6	.	CASSSHRDINSPLHF	TGTGCCAGCAGTTCCCACCGGGACATTAATTCACCCCTCCACTTT
.	TRBV29-1	TRBJ2-7	TRBD2	CSVEEAGEGYF	TGCAGCGTTGAAGAGGCTGGGGAGGGGTACTTC
few	TRBV10-3	TRBJ2-3	.	CAISEIMGESSDTQYF	TGTGCCATCAGTGAGATTATGGGAGAGTCCTCAGATACGCAGTATTTT
few	TRBV10-2	TRBJ2-7	TRBD2	CASSETSGRVYEQYF	TGCGCCAGCAGTGAGACTAGCGGGAGGGTCTACGAGCAGTACTTC
.	TRBV9	TRBJ2-7	.	CASSSGTPPLEQYF	TGTGCCAGCAGCTCAGGGACTCCGCCCTTAGAGCAGTACTTC
few	TRBV25-1	TRBJ2-6	TRBD1	CASRGEGAGANVLTF	TGTGCCAGCAGGGGAGAGGGGGCAGGGGCCAACGTCCTGACTTTC
.	TRBV20-1	TRBJ2-1	TRBD2	CSAVGGSSNEQFF	TGCAGTGCTGTGGGCGGGAGCTCCAATGAGCAGTTCTTC
.	TRBV11-2	TRBJ2-1	TRBD2	CASTQLAGGLNEQFF	TGTGCCAGCACCCAGCTAGCGGGGGGGCTCAATGAGCAGTTCTTC
.	TRBV29-1	TRBJ2-5	.	CSVGKGNLKTQYF	TGCAGCGTTGGTAAGGGGAATCTGAAGACCCAGTACTTC
.	TRBV6-5	TRBJ2-7	.	CASSYSGSWEQYF	TGTGCCAGCAGTTACTCGGGGTCTTGGGAGCAGTACTTC
.	TRBV7-8	TRBJ2-4	.	CASSLALEGGASIQYF	TGTGCCAGCAGCTTAGCGTTGGAGGGAGGAGCAAGCATTCAGTACTTC
once	TRBV4-2	TRBJ2-1	.	CASSQVEAPLLGQFF	TGTGCCAGCAGCCAAGTTGAAGCCCCGCTGCTTGGGCAGTTCTTC
.	TRBV11-2	TRBJ2-3	.	CASNEVGSTDTQYF	TGTGCCAGCAACGAGGTGGGCAGCACAGATACGCAGTATTTT
many	TRBV14	TRBJ2-5	TRBD1	CASSQWTGWQETQYF	TGTGCCAGCAGCCAATGGACAGGGTGGCAAGAGACCCAGTACTTC
few	TRBV29-1	TRBJ2-1	TRBD2	CSVDFTSGTNKEQFF	TGCAGCGTTGATTTTACTAGCGGGACCAATAAGGAGCAGTTCTTC